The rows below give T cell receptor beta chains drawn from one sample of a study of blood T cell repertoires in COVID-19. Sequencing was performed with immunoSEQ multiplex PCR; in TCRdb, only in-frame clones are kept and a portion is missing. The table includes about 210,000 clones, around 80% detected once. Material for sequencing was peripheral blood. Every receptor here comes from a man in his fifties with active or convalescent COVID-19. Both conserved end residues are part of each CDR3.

CASSPGGYEQYF	TRBV6-6	TRBJ2-7
CASSLLGQGAYEQYF	TRBV6-5	TRBJ2-7
CASSGTSRAGELFF	TRBV19	TRBJ2-2
CASTEGTSGGAQFF	TRBV5-1	TRBJ2-1
CASSLVGAYGYTF	TRBV5-5	TRBJ1-2
CAWWETSGVAETQYF	TRBV30	TRBJ2-5
CASRRTSSLSHEQYF	TRBV2	TRBJ2-7
CASSLGTLSTDTQYF	TRBV3-1/TRBV3-2	TRBJ2-3
CASSYFRNTEAFF	TRBV6-2/TRBV6-3	TRBJ1-1
CASSLGDKETQYF	TRBV7-9	TRBJ2-5
CSVVASGSPGNEQFF	TRBV29-1	TRBJ2-1
CASSLVPRARNEKLFF	TRBV7-9	TRBJ1-4
CASSFAPRVLNSPLHF	TRBV28	TRBJ1-6
CASPGGTGELFF	TRBV11-3	TRBJ2-2
CASSPARGSYNSPLHF	TRBV7-2	TRBJ1-6
CAISELAPGGDTF	TRBV10-3	TRBJ1-2
CASSLASTVEAFF	TRBV12-3/TRBV12-4	TRBJ1-1
CASTPGTGTIPNEKLFF	TRBV13	TRBJ1-4
CASSPPGGRYNEQFF	TRBV5-4	TRBJ2-1
CASSLLPGTENTEAFF	TRBV4-1	TRBJ1-1
CATSSSTSGSYNEQFF	TRBV15	TRBJ2-1
CASYGQRTNYGYTF	TRBV28	TRBJ1-2
CASSLELEETQYF	TRBV11-3	TRBJ2-5
CASSRAGDTGELFF	TRBV27	TRBJ2-2
CASSDTGALDYGYTF	TRBV19	TRBJ1-2
CASSIRGDYGYTF	TRBV19	TRBJ1-2
CASSYGTREQYF	TRBV6-6	TRBJ2-7
CASSVLRGLYSNQPQHF	TRBV2	TRBJ1-5
CASSFSTGRENYGYTF	TRBV28	TRBJ1-2
CATRYNTEAFF	TRBV6-5	TRBJ1-1
CASSPQGLTTEAFF	TRBV18	TRBJ1-1
CASSQDSRSHYGYTF	TRBV4-3	TRBJ1-2
CASNPWTGTGGDSPLHF	TRBV2	TRBJ1-6
CSASLASRHTGELFF	TRBV20-1	TRBJ2-2
CASSRAGANVLTF	TRBV5-4	TRBJ2-6
CASNFGQGTGELFF	TRBV5-1	TRBJ2-2
CASRAGTQTEKLFF	TRBV2	TRBJ1-4
CARKQGFQPQHF	TRBV19	TRBJ1-5
CASSLTGVSPQHF	TRBV7-2	TRBJ1-5
CASSLVKGLSSGNTIYF	TRBV7-8	TRBJ1-3